This T cell receptor (beta chain) derives from a study of T cells after yellow fever vaccination (dated by TCRdb to the late 2010s). In terms of the full investigation: The SMART-Seq v4 Ultra Low Input RNA kit was used to prepare libraries from fractions with low cell numbers. Two healthy male donors made up the cohort, one aged 18 to 30 years and the other aged 30 to 39 years. Bulk PBMC replicates and cell subsets were isolated from blood drawn at multiple timepoints before and after both primary and secondary immunization. To follow T-cell clones before and after primary and booster YFV17D yellow fever vaccination, bulk TCR alpha and beta repertoires were sequenced over time. Broad study findings and their caveats: Most clones expanded after primary vaccination were re-detected after the booster (almost 98% of CD4 and more than 70% of CD8), suggesting broad memory maintenance. The secondary T-cell response was found to be weaker but faster than the primary response, with a peak reached on day 5 rather than on day 15. The study included only a couple of donors, which limits how far the findings can be generalized. Computational filtering was needed because FACS-sorted repertoires could contain abundant contaminating clonotypes from the bulk population. A small fraction of clonotypes appeared in both the CD4 and CD8 compartments, likely as a result of convergent recombination.

In this sample, this clonotype turned up a few times. Its antigen has not been determined. It has no much larger one-base neighbor in the sample; base qualities were not kept. The sequencing machine was an Illumina NovaSeq 6000. TCR cDNA was synthesized by 5'RACE template switching, which introduced a universal primer site and unique molecular identifiers. cDNA synthesis was primed from both the TCR alpha and TCR beta constant segments. Library amplification involved two PCR steps, and the second step added sample barcodes and sequencing adapters. Sequencing of libraries was performed on Illumina HiSeq 2500 (2x100 bp) or NovaSeq (2x150 bp). From the authors' description of their analysis: MIGEC handled demultiplexing of reads and collapsing into UMI consensus sequences, while MiXCR performed V(D)J alignment. Vaccine-responding clonotypes were defined with edgeR using replicate PBMC samples, requiring FDR below 0.01 and a log2 fold change above 5 up to day 15. Bulk clonotypes were assigned CD4 or CD8 identity according to which sequenced CD4 or CD8 repertoire held them at higher abundance. The public reads were reanalyzed by TCRdb: fastp trimming at Q25, MiXCR alignment, in-frame beta chains only. Every entry covers one CDR3 protein and lists the most common genes and DNA from its rows. TCRdb, not the authors, supplied the V and J calls. The sample data list 310,000 or so distinct CDR3 sequences, and more than 3% of these were observed just once. In total, the top ten clones hold less than 25% of the sample.

Explained via the paper, the treatment or condition label denotes: live attenuated yellow fever vaccine strain. At each blood-draw timepoint, two biological replicates of bulk PBMCs were obtained. PBMCs were isolated from peripheral blood using a standard Ficoll-Paque protocol. RNA was extracted with TriZol from bulk PBMCs, CD4 and CD8 fractions, and dextramer-positive and dextramer-negative fractions. This sequence originates from a man younger than 30 who received the YFV17D yellow fever vaccine. The input for sequencing was PBMCs, taken on the day of the yellow fever booster vaccination.

The encoded CDR3 is CSVRIGSVFF. The nucleotides are TGCAGCGTTCGTATAGGGTCGGTCTTCTTT. The rearranged chain carries TRBV29-1 and TRBJ1-1, with the D gene not clear enough to name. Looking up the germline V gene yields CDR1 SQVTM and CDR2 ANQGSEA. The trim is 5 bases for V and 14 bases for J, with a gap of 15 bases between the germline ends. The cysteine opens and the phenylalanine closes a CDR3 of 10 amino acids. Only the CDR3 DNA is retained, 30 bases long and in frame from the first base.